Presented here are 21 T cell receptor beta chains from one specimen sequenced in a study of blood T cell repertoires in COVID-19. Assay: immunoSEQ multiplex PCR; the TCRdb copy retains only in-frame clones and omits some. The sample shows fewer than 350,000 clones, 81% of them seen only once. Sequencing was carried out using peripheral blood. These receptors originate from an older woman with active or convalescent COVID-19.

With respect to this clone: The same CDR3 also results from other DNA sequences found in this sample. This sequence joins TRBV6-5 and TRBJ1-1, with D uncertain. This CDR3 is built from 12 residues. Trimming took off 5 bases at V and 0 bases at J, with 4 bases between the two ends. CDR1 is MNHEY, CDR2 SVGAGI, per germline. CDR3 amino acids: CASSRVNTEAFF. In nucleotides, the CDR3 is TGTGCCAGCAGTAGAGTGAACACTGAAGCTTTCTTT.

For this clone: This specimen includes other DNA sequences encoding the same CDR3. CDR3 DNA sequence: TGTGCCTGGACGACAGGGCCCTACGAGCAGTACTTC. This codes for CAWTTGPYEQYF. The rearrangement links TRBV30 to TRBJ2-7; 7 bases fit TRBD1. Germline V lookup: CDR1 GTSNPN, CDR2 SVGIG (reference sequence). Trimming removed 4 bases from V and 2 bases from J; junction bases left unmatched: 2. The length of the CDR3 is 12 residues.

The V and J genes are TRBV5-1 and TRBJ1-2, with 9 nucleotides matching TRBD1. The CDR3 runs to 14 residues. The V segment lost 0 bases and the J segment 7 bases; nucleotides outside the gene matches: 4. The germline gives CDR1 SGHRS, CDR2 YFSETQ. The CDR3 protein is CASSLAGQGAGYTF. In DNA, the CDR3 is TGCGCCAGCAGCTTGGCGGGACAGGGAGCTGGCTACACCTTC.

The chain's CDR3 is CASSVGGTSGGRPGAQYF. The CDR3 nucleotides read TGTGCCAGCAGCGTAGGAGGGACTAGCGGGGGGCGCCCGGGGGCCCAGTACTTC. The chain has TRBV9 and TRBJ2-5, with 15 bases matching TRBD2. Germline CDR1 SGDLS, CDR2 YYNGEE. The CDR3 loop spans 18 amino acids. J gave up 9 bases and V 0 bases, and 12 bases lay outside the gene matches.

The chain carries TRBV7-2 and TRBJ1-2; the match to TRBD1 covers 7 bases. Trimming at V came to 0 bases and at J to 3 bases, leaving 7 bases not matched to a gene. Germline CDR1 SGHTA, CDR2 FQGNSA. There are 16 residues in the CDR3. Here the CDR3 DNA reads TGTGCCAGCAGCTTAGCGGGAAGGGGGCACGACTATGGCTACACCTTC. This gives the protein CASSLAGRGHDYGYTF.

The V and J genes are TRBV7-3 and TRBJ1-1; no firm D call. From germline, CDR1 is SGHTA and CDR2 FQGTGA. This CDR3 has 13 residues. Deletions cut 3 bases from V and 4 bases from J, with 9 bases between. The CDR3 bases are TGTGCCAGCAGCTTTTCGCCCAGCACTGAAGCTTTCTTT. It specifies CASSFSPSTEAFF.

The V call is TRBV12-5, the J call TRBJ2-2; D gene unclear. This CDR3 is 14 amino acids long. Trimming left V 0 bases short and J 6 bases short, with 8 bases between. Looked up from germline, CDR1 is LGHNT and CDR2 is FRNRAP. The CDR3, as DNA: TGTGCTAGTGGTTTGGTCCCCGCGCCCGGGGAGCTGTTTTTT. This sequence encodes CASGLVPAPGELFF. Using reference TRBV12-5 and TRBJ2-2 for the parts outside the CDR3, the full variable domain is DARVTQTPRHKVTEMGQEVTMRCQPILGHNTVFWYRQTMMQGLELLAYFRNRAPLDDSGMPKDRFSAEMPDATLATLKIQPSEPRDSAVYFCASGLVPAPGELFFGEGSRLTVL.

This rearrangement joins TRBV5-6 to TRBJ1-4; possibly TRBD1 for D (6 bases). Germline V gives CDR1 SGHDT, CDR2 YYEEEE. This CDR3 has 16 residues. Trimming removed 3 bases at V and 6 bases at J, with 18 bases between. In nucleotides, the CDR3 is TGTGCCAGCAGCTCCCTGAACAGGGATTCCTATGAAAAACTGTTTTTT. It codes for CASSSLNRDSYEKLFF.

The chain combines TRBV19 with TRBJ1-1; 7 nucleotides line up with TRBD1. Trimming cost V 8 bases and J 1 base; bases outside gene matches: 4. Germline CDR1 LNHDA, CDR2 SQIVND (reference sequence). The length of the CDR3 is 13 residues. DNA for the CDR3: TGTGCCAGTGGCCGGGACAGGAACACTGAAGCTTTCTTT. Its protein product is CASGRDRNTEAFF.

The rearrangement joins TRBV7-2 to TRBJ1-5, with TRBD1 matching 7 bases. In germline, CDR1 is SGHTA, CDR2 FQGNSA. CDR3 length equals 14 residues. With 3 bases clipped from V and 4 bases from J, the junction kept 3 bases outside the gene matches. The CDR3 here is CASSFPGGNQPQHF. In nucleotides, the CDR3 is TGTGCCAGCAGCTTCCCAGGGGGAAATCAGCCCCAGCATTTT.

The chain has TRBV15 and TRBJ2-1; 13 nucleotides line up with TRBD2. V was pared by 1 base and J by 7 bases, with 4 bases of the junction left unmatched. Germline CDR1 reads LNHNV; CDR2 reads YYDKDF (reference sequence). The CDR3 extends over 16 amino acids. The CDR3 nucleotides read TGTGCCACCAGCAGAGCCGGGACTAGCGGGATTAATGAGCAGTTCTTC. Amino acids: CATSRAGTSGINEQFF.

The chain employs TRBV11-2 and TRBJ2-7; 7 bases are a match to TRBD1. CDR1 is SGHAT, CDR2 FQNNGV, per germline. The CDR3 is made up of 14 amino acids. V shed 5 bases, J shed 6 bases, and the junction held 10 bases outside the gene matches. The CDR3 sequence: CASSPWTGGAEQYF. As DNA, the CDR3 is TGTGCCAGCAGCCCCTGGACAGGAGGCGCCGAGCAGTACTTC.

The chain couples TRBV15 to TRBJ2-7; TRBD1 is a possible D gene (5 bases). CDR1 and CDR2 from the germline V gene are LNHNV and YYDKDF (reference sequence). The V end lost 0 bases, the J end lost 2 bases, and 14 bases lay between the germline ends. CDR3 length: 16 amino acids. CDR3 nucleotides: TGTGCCACCAGCAGAGATCGGGTGCAGGGCACCTACGAGCAGTACTTC. This sequence encodes CATSRDRVQGTYEQYF.

The CDR3 DNA reads as TGTGCCAGCAGCCCCCGGGGAGGGTACCAAGAGACCCAGTACTTC. Translation gives CASSPRGGYQETQYF. The chain couples TRBV9 to TRBJ2-5; 7 nucleotides agree with TRBD2. This CDR3 contains 15 residues. With 4 bases clipped from V and 0 bases from J, the junction kept 6 bases outside the gene matches. Germline V gene sequence: CDR1 SGDLS, CDR2 YYNGEE.

J is TRBJ2-7 and V is TRBV15, with 8 positions matching TRBD1. V trimming: 0 bases; J trimming: 5 bases; junction bases outside the gene matches: 12. The CDR3 covers 17 residues. Germline V gene data show CDR1 as LNHNV and CDR2 as YYDKDF (reference sequence). CDR3 in amino acids: CATSRDIWPGGVHEQYF. As DNA, the CDR3 is TGTGCCACCAGCAGAGATATCTGGCCAGGGGGCGTTCACGAGCAGTACTTC.

The genes are TRBV29-1 and TRBJ2-2, with TRBD1 matching 9 bases. From germline, CDR1 is SQVTM and CDR2 ANQGSEA. The CDR3 spans 14 residues. V dropped 6 bases and J dropped 13; count of bases not matched to a gene: 15. CDR3 sequence (DNA): TGCAGCGTACGTCGGACAGGGGCAGCCGGAGGGCTGTTTTTT. Translation gives CSVRRTGAAGGLFF.

This sequence joins TRBV19 and TRBJ1-5, with 7 positions matching TRBD1. CDR1 is LNHDA and CDR2 is SQIVND in the germline V gene (reference sequence). CDR3 length: 16 amino acids. The V and J ends lost 5 bases and 0 bases, in that order; junction bases with no gene match: 7. CDR3 sequence: CASSFRTGYSNQPQHF. The DNA of the CDR3 is TGTGCCAGTAGTTTCCGGACAGGTTATAGCAATCAGCCCCAGCATTTT.

A few counts support this clone. This chain uses TRBV6-1 with TRBJ1-5; 12 nucleotides align to TRBD1. The germline V gene has CDR1 MNHNS and CDR2 SASEGT. Trimming removed 2 bases from V and 8 bases from J; junction bases left unmatched: 7. The CDR3 covers 16 residues. CDR3 sequence: CASSEIGTGGLEPQHF. CDR3 nucleotide sequence: TGTGCCAGCAGTGAAATAGGGACAGGGGGCTTGGAGCCCCAGCATTTT.

The chain recombines TRBV11-3 with TRBJ2-3; 12 bases are shared with TRBD2. The CDR3 has 15 amino acids. Germline values: CDR1 SGHNT, CDR2 YENEEA. V was pared by 4 bases and J by 2 bases, with 1 base of the junction left unmatched. CDR3 sequence reads: CASSSSGGDTDTQYF. The CDR3 DNA follows: TGTGCCAGCAGCTCTAGCGGGGGGGACACAGATACGCAGTATTTT.

V usage is TRBV11-3 and J usage is TRBJ2-3; possibly TRBD1 for D (6 bases). Germline CDR1 reads SGHNT; CDR2 reads YENEEA. The CDR3 is 15 amino acids. V was cut by 6 bases and J by 2 bases, with 15 bases left in between. The CDR3 DNA reads as TGTGCCAGCAGTCCGCAGGGGCTCCTCACAGATACGCAGTATTTT. It yields the protein CASSPQGLLTDTQYF.

CDR3 nucleotides: TGTGCCAGTGACATCTTTCTTAGCACAGATACGCAGTATTTT. It is translated as CASDIFLSTDTQYF. This sequence joins TRBV6-5 and TRBJ2-3; D is ambiguous. Germline V gene sequence: CDR1 MNHEY, CDR2 SVGAGI. Trimming removed 9 bases at V and 0 bases at J, with 13 bases between. The CDR3 has 14 residues.